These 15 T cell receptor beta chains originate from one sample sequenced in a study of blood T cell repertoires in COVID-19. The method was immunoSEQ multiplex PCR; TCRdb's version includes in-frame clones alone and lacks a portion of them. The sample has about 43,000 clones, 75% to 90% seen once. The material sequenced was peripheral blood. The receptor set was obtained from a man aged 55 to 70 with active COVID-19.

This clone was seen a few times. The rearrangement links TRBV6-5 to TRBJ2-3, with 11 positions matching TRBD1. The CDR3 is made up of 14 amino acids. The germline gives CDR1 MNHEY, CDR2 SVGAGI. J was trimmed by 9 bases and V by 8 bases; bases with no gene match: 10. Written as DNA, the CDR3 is TGTGCCAGCGGGCGGGACAGGGGGTCTACGACGCAGTATTTT. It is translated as CASGRDRGSTTQYF.

As DNA, the CDR3 is TGTGCCAGCGGGGACAGTTACCAAGAGACCCAGTACTTC. Encoded protein: CASGDSYQETQYF. V is TRBV7-9 and J is TRBJ2-5; 7 bases fit TRBD1. The length of the CDR3 is 13 residues. Germline assignment: CDR1 SEHNR and CDR2 FQNEAQ (reference sequence). Trimming at V came to 8 bases and at J to 0 bases, leaving 3 bases not matched to a gene.

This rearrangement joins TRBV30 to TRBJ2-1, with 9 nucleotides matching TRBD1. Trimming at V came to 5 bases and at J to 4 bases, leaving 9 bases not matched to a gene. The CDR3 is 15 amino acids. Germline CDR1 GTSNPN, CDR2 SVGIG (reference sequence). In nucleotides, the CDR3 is TGTGCCTGGGGGACCGGGACAGGGCAGTACAATGAGCAGTTCTTC. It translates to CAWGTGTGQYNEQFF.

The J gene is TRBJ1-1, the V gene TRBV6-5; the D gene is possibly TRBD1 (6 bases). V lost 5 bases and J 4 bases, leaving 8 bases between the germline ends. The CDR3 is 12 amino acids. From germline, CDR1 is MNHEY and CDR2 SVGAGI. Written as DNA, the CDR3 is TGTGCCAGCAGTCCAGGGGCCACTGAAGCTTTCTTT. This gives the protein CASSPGATEAFF.

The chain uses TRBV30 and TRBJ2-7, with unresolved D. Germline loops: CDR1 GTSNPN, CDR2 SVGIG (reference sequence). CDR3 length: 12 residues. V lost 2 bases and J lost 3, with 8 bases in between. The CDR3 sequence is CAWSPYSYEQYF. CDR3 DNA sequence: TGTGCCTGGAGTCCTTACAGCTACGAGCAGTACTTC.

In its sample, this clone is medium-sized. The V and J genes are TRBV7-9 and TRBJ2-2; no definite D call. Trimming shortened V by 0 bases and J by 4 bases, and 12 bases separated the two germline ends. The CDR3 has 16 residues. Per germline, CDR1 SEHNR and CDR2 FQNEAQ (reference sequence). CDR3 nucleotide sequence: TGTGCCAGCAGCTTAGCTAAAGTCGGTGGCACCGGGGAGCTGTTTTTT. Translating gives CASSLAKVGGTGELFF. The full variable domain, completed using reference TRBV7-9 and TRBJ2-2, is DTGVSQNPRHKITKRGQNVTFRCDPISEHNRLYWYRQTLGQGPEFLTYFQNEAQLEKSRLLSDRFSAERPKGSFSTLEIQRTEQGDSAMYLCASSLAKVGGTGELFFGEGSRLTVL.

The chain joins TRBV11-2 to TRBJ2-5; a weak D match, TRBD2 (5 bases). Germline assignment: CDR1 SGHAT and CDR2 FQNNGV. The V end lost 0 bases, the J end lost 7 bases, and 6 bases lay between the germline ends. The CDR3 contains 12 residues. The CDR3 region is CASSLDRGTQYF. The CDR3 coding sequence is TGTGCCAGCAGCTTAGATCGGGGGACCCAGTACTTC. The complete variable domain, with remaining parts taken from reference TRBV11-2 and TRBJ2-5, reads EAGVAQSPRYKIIEKRQSVAFWCNPISGHATLYWYQQILGQGPKLLIQFQNNGVVDDSQLPKDRFSAERLKGVDSTLKIQPAKLEDSAVYLCASSLDRGTQYFGPGTRLLVL.

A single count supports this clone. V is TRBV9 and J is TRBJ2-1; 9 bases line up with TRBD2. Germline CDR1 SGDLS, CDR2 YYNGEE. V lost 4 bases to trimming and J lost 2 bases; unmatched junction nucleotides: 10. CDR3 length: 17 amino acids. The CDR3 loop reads CASSPRASGNPYNEQFF. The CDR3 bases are TGTGCCAGCAGCCCCCGGGCTAGCGGGAACCCCTACAATGAGCAGTTCTTC.

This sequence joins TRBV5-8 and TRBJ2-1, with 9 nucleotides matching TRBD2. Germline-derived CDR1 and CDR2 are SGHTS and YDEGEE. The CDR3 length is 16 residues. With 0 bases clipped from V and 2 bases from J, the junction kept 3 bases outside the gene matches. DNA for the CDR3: TGTGCCAGCAGCTTGGGTGGCGGGAGGGCCTACAATGAGCAGTTCTTC. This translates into CASSLGGGRAYNEQFF.

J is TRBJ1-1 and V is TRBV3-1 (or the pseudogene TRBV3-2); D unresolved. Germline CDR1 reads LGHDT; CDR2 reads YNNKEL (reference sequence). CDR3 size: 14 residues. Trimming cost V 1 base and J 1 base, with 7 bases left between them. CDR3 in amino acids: CASSQVEANTEAFF. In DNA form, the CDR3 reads TGTGCCAGCAGCCAAGTAGAGGCGAACACTGAAGCTTTCTTT.

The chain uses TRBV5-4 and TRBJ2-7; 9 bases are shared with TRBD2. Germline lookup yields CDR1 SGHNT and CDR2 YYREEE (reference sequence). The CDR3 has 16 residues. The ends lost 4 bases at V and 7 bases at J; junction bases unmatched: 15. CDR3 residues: CASSPGLALREREQYF. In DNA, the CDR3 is TGTGCCAGCAGCCCGGGACTAGCCCTTCGGGAGAGAGAGCAGTACTTC.

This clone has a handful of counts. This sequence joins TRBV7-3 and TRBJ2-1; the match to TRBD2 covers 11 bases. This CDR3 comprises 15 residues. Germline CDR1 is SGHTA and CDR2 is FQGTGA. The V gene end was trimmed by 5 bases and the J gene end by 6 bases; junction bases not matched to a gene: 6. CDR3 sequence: CASSLLAGVSNEQFF. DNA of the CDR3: TGTGCCAGCAGCCTACTAGCGGGAGTGTCCAATGAGCAGTTCTTC.

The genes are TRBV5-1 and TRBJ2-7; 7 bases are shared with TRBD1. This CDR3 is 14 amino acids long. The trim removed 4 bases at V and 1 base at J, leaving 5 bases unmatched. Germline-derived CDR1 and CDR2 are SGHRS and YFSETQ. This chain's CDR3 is CASSRDSFSYEQYF. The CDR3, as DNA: TGCGCCAGCAGCCGGGACAGTTTTTCCTACGAGCAGTACTTC.

The CDR3 region has the DNA TGTGCCACCAGTTCCCACTTCTCTGGAAACACCATATATTTT. Its translation: CATSSHFSGNTIYF. The gene calls are TRBV24-1 and TRBJ1-3; no clear D gene. The CDR3 spans 14 residues. In germline, CDR1 is KGHDR, CDR2 SFDVKD. The V gene lost 6 bases and the J gene lost 0 bases, with 8 bases spanning the gap.

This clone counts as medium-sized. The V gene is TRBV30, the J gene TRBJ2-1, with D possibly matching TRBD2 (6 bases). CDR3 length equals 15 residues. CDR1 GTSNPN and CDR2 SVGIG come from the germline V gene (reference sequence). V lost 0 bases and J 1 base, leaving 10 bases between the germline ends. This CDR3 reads CAWSVQGGSYNEQFF. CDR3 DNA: TGTGCCTGGAGTGTACAAGGAGGGTCCTACAATGAGCAGTTCTTC.